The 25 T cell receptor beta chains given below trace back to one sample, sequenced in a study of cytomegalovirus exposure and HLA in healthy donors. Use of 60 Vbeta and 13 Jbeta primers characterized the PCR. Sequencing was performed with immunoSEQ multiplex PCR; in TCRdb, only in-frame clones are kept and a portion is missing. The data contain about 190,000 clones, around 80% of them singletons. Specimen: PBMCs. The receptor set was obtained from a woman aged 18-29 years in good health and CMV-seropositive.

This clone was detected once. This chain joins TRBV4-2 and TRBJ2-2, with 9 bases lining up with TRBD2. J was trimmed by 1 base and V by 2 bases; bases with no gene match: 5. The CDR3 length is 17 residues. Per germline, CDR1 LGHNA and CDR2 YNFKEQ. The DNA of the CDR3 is TGTGCCAGCAGCCAACAGTTAGCGGGGGAGAACACCGGGGAGCTGTTTTTT. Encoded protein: CASSQQLAGENTGELFF.

This CDR3 is CASSLSGDYGYTF. DNA of the CDR3: TGTGCCAGCAGTTTATCAGGGGACTATGGCTACACCTTC. This sequence joins TRBV27 and TRBJ1-2, with D possibly matching TRBD1 (5 bases). Trimming stripped 0 bases from V and 3 bases from J, with 5 bases between. CDR1 and CDR2 (germline): MNHEY, SMNVEV (reference sequence). CDR3 length equals 13 residues.

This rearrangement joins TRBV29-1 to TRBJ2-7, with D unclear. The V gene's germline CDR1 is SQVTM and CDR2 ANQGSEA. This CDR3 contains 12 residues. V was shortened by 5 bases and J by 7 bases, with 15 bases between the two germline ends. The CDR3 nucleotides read TGCAGCGTTCGGCAGGCAGCTCGGGAGCAGTACTTC. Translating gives CSVRQAAREQYF.

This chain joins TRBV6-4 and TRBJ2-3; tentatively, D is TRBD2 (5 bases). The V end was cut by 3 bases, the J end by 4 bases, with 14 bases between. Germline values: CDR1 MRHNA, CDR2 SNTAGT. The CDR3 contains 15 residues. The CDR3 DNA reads TGTGCCAGCAGTGAGGGCCTGGAGGTCCCAGATACGCAGTATTTT. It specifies CASSEGLEVPDTQYF.

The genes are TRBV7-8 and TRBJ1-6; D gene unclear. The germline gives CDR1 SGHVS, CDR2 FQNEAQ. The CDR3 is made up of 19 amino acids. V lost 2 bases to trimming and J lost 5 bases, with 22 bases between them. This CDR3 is CASSLSISRGNHNNSPLHF. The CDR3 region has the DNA TGTGCCAGCAGCTTATCTATTTCCCGGGGTAATCATAATAATTCACCCCTCCACTTT.

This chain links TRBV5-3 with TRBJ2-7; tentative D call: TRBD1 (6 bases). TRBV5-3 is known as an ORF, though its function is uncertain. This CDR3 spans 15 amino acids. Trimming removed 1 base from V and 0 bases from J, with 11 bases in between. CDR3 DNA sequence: TGTGCCAGAAGCTTGTCGGGACACACCTCCTACGAGCAGTACGTC. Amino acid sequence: CARSLSGHTSYEQYV.

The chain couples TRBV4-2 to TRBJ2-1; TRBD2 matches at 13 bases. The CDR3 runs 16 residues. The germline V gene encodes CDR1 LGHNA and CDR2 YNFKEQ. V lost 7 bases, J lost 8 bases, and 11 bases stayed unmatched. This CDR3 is CASTETSGGALDEQFF. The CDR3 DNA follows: TGTGCCAGCACCGAAACTAGCGGGGGGGCCCTGGATGAGCAGTTCTTC.

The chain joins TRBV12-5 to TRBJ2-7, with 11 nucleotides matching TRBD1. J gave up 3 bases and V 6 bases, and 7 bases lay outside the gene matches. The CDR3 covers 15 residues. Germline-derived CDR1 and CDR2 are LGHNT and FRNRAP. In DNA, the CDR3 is TGTGCTAGTGGGCCCTGGACAGGGGGCGACTACGAGCAGTACTTC. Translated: CASGPWTGGDYEQYF.

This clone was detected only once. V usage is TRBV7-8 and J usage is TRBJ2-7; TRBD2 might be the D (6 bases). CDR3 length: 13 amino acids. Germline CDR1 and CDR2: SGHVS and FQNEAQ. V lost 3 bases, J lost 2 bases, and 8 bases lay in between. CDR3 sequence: CASSLREAYEQYV. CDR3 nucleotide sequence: TGTGCCAGCAGCTTGAGGGAGGCCTACGAGCAGTACGTC.

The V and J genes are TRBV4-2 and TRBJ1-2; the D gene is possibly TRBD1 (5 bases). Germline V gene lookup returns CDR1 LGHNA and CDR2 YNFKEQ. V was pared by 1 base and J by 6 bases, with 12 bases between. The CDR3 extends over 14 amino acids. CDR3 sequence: CASSQATGLNGYTF. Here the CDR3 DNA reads TGTGCCAGCAGCCAAGCAACAGGATTGAATGGCTACACCTTC.

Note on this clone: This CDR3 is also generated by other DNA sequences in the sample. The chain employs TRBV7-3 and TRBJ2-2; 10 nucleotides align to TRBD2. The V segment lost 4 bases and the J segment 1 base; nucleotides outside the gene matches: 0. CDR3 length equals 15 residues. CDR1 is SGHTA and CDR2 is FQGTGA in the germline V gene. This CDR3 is CASSSSGGNTGELFF. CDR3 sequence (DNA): TGTGCCAGCAGCTCTAGCGGGGGGAACACCGGGGAGCTGTTTTTT.

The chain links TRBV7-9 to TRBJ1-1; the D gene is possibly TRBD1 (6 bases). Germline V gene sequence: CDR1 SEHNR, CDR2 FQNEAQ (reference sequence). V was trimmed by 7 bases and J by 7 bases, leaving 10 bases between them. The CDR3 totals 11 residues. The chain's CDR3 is CASTVDSEAFF. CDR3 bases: TGTGCCAGCACCGTGGACAGTGAAGCTTTCTTT.

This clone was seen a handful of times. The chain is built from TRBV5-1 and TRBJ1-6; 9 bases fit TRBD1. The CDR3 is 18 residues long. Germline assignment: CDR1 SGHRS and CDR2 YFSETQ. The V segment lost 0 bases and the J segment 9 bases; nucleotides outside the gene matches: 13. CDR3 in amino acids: CASSLAPGQGRDSSPLHF. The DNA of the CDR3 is TGCGCCAGCAGCTTGGCCCCCGGACAGGGGAGAGATTCTTCACCCCTCCACTTT. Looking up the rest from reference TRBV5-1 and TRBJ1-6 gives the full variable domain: KAGVTQTPRYLIKTRGQQVTLSCSPISGHRSVSWYQQTPGQGLQFLFEYFSETQRNKGNFPGRFSGRQFSNSRSEMNVSTLELGDSALYLCASSLAPGQGRDSSPLHFGNGTRLTVT.

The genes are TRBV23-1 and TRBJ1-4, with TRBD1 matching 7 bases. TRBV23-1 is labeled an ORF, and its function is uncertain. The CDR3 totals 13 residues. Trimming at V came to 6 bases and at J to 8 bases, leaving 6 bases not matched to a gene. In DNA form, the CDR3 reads TGCGCCAGCAGCCTACAGGGGAGGGAAAAACTGTTTTTT. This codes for CASSLQGREKLFF.

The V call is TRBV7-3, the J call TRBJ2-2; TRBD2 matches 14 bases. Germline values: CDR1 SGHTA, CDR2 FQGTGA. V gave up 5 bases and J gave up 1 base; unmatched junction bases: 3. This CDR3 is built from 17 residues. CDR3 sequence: CASSKGLAGGNTGELFF. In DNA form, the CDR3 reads TGTGCCAGCAGCAAAGGACTAGCGGGGGGGAACACCGGGGAGCTGTTTTTT.

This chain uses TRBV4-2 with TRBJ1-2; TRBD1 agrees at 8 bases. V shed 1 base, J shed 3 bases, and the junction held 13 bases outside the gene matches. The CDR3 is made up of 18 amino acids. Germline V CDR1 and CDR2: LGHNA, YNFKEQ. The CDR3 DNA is TGTGCCAGCAGCCAAGCTAGGACAGGGTATCGGAGGGACTATGGCTACACCTTC. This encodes CASSQARTGYRRDYGYTF.

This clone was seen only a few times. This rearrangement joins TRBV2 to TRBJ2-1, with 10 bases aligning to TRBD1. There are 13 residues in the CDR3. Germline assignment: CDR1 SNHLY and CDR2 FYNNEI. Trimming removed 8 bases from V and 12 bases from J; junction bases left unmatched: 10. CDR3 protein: CASGTGVVLAQFF. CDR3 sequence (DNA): TGTGCCAGCGGGACAGGGGTCGTGTTGGCGCAGTTCTTC.

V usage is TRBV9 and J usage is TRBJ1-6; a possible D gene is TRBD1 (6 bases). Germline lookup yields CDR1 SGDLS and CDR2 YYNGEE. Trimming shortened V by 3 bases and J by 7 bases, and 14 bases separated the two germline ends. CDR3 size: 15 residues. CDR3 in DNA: TGTGCCAGCAGCGACCTAGGGAGGGGGAATTCACCCCTCCACTTT. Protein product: CASSDLGRGNSPLHF.

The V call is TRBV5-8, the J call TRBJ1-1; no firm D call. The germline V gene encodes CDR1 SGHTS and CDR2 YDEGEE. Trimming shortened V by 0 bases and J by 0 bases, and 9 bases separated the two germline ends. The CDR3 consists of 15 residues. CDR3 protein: CASSLATGMNTEAFF. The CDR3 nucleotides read TGTGCCAGCAGCTTGGCGACGGGGATGAACACTGAAGCTTTCTTT. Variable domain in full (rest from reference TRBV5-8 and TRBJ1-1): EAGVTQSPTHLIKTRGQQATLRCSPISGHTSVYWYQQALGLGLQFLLWYDEGEERNRGNFPPRFSGRQFPNYSSELNVNALELEDSALYLCASSLATGMNTEAFFGQGTRLTVV.

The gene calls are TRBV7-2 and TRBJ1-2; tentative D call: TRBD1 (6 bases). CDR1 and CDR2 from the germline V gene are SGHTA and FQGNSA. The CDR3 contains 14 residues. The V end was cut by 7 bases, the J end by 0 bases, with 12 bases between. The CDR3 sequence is CASKFGQPNYGYTF. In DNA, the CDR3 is TGTGCCAGCAAATTTGGACAGCCTAACTATGGCTACACCTTC.

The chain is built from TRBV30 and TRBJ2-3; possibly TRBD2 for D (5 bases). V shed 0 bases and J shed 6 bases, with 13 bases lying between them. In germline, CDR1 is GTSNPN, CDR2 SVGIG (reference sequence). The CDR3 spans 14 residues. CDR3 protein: CAWSVRGRGDTQYF. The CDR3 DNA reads TGTGCCTGGAGTGTACGGGGTCGCGGGGATACGCAGTATTTT.

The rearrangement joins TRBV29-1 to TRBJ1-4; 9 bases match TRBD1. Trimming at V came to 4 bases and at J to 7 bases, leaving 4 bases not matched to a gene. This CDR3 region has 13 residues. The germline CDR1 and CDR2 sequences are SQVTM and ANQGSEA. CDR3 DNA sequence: TGCAGCGTTGTGGGACAGGGAACTGAAAAACTGTTTTTT. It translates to CSVVGQGTEKLFF.

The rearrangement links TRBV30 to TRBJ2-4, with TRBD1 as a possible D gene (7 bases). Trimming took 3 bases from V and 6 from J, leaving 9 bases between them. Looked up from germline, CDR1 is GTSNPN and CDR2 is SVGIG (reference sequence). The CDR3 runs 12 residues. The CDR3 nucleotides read TGTGCCTGGAGCCAGGGGGGAAACATTCAGTACTTC. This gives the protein CAWSQGGNIQYF. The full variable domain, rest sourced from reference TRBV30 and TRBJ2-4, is SQTIHQWPATLVQPVGSPLSLECTVEGTSNPNLYWYRQAAGRGLQLLFYSVGIGQISSEVPQNLSASRPQDRQFILSSKKLLLSDSGFYLCAWSQGGNIQYFGAGTRLSVL.

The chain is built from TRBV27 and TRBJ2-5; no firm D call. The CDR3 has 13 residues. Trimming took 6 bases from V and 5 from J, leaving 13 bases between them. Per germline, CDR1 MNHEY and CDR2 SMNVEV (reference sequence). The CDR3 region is CASSLRFAETQYF. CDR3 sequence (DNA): TGTGCCAGCAGCCTTCGGTTTGCCGAGACCCAGTACTTC.

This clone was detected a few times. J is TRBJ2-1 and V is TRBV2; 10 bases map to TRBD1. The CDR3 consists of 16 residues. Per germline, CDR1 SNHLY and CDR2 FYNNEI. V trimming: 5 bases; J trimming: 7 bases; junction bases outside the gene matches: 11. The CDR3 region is CASSPLLGTGVNEQFF. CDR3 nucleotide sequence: TGTGCCAGCAGTCCCTTACTCGGGACAGGGGTAAATGAGCAGTTCTTC.